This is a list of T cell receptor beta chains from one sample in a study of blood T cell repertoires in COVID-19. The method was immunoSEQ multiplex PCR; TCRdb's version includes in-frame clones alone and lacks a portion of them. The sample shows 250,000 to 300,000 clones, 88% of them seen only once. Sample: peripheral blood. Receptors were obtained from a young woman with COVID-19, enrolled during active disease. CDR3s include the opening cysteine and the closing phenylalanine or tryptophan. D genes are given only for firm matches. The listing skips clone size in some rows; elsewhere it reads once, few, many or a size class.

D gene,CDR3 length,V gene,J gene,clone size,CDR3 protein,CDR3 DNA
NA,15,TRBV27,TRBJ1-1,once,CASSLVGQPNTEAFF,TGTGCCAGCAGTTTGGTGGGACAACCGAACACTGAAGCTTTCTTT
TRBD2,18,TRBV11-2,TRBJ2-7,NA,CASSFFNVPGLADYEQYF,TGTGCCAGCAGCTTCTTTAACGTACCGGGACTAGCGGATTACGAGCAGTACTTC
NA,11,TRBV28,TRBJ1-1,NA,CASTYSGEAFF,TGTGCCAGCACCTACTCGGGGGAAGCTTTCTTT
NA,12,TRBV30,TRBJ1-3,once,CAWTPSGNTIYF,TGTGCCTGGACTCCCTCTGGAAACACCATATATTTT
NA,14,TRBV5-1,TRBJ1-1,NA,CASSPRDTGTEAFF,TGCGCCAGCAGCCCCCGGGACACGGGCACTGAAGCTTTCTTT
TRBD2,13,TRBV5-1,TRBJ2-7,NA,CASSLSGTYEQYF,TGCGCCAGCAGCTTGAGCGGGACCTACGAGCAGTACTTC
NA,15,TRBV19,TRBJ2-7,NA,CASTPVAGSISEQYF,TGTGCCAGTACCCCTGTCGCAGGGTCAATCTCCGAACAGTACTTC
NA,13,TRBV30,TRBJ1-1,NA,CAWSAGGNTEAFF,TGTGCCTGGAGTGCGGGGGGCAACACTGAAGCTTTCTTT
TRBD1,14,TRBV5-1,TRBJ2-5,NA,CASSPDRGQETQYF,TGCGCCAGCAGTCCGGACAGGGGTCAAGAGACCCAGTACTTC
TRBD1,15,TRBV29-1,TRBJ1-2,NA,CSVDGGQGSNYGYTF,TGCAGCGTTGATGGGGGACAGGGGAGTAACTATGGCTACACCTTC
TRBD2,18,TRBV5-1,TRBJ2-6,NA,CASSPTSGRSSGANVLTF,TGCGCCAGCAGCCCGACTAGCGGGAGAAGTTCTGGGGCCAACGTCCTGACTTTC
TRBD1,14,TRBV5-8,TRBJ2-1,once,CASSPGTVYNEQFF,TGTGCCAGCAGCCCGGGGACAGTATACAATGAGCAGTTCTTC
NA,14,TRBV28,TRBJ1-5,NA,CASSLGPKNQPQHF,TGTGCCAGCAGTTTGGGCCCGAAAAATCAGCCCCAGCATTTT
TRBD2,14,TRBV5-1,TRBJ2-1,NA,CASSLPTSGNEQFF,TGCGCCAGCAGCTTACCGACTAGCGGGAATGAGCAGTTCTTC
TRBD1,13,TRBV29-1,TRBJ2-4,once,CSVVGTGENIQYF,TGCAGCGTTGTGGGGACAGGGGAAAACATTCAGTACTTC
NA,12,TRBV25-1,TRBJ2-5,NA,CASSAGMETQYF,TGTGCCAGCAGCGCCGGGATGGAGACCCAGTACTTC
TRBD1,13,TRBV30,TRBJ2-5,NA,CAWSKGQGKTQYF,TGTGCCTGGAGTAAAGGACAGGGGAAGACCCAGTACTTC
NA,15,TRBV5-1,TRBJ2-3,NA,CASSLGGPSSDTQYF,TGCGCCAGCAGCTTGGGGGGCCCCTCCTCCGATACGCAGTATTTT
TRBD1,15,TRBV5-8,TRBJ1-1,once,CASSAWDRGNTEAFF,TGTGCCAGCAGCGCCTGGGACAGGGGAAACACTGAAGCTTTCTTT
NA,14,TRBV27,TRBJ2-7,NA,CASSRSTGGYEQYF,TGTGCCAGCAGCAGATCCACCGGGGGCTACGAGCAGTACTTC
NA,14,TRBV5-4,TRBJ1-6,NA,CASSSQGRSSPLHF,TGTGCCAGCAGCTCACAGGGTAGGAGTTCACCCCTCCACTTT
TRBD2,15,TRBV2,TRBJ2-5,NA,CASSGTSGSRKTQYF,TGTGCCAGCAGTGGGACTAGCGGGAGTCGGAAGACCCAGTACTTC
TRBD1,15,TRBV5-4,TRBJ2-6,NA,CASSLGGPGANVLTF,TGTGCCAGCAGCTTAGGGGGCCCTGGGGCCAACGTCCTGACTTTC
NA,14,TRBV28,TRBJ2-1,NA,CASSVRGRGNEQFF,TGTGCCAGCAGTGTCCGGGGCCGGGGGAATGAGCAGTTCTTC